This is a list of T cell receptor beta chains from one sample in a study of Tregs in tolerant kidney transplant recipients. Sequencing was performed with immunoSEQ multiplex PCR; in TCRdb, only in-frame clones are kept and a portion is missing. This table holds around 70,000 clones, about nine tenths found once. This sample comprised CD8+ T cells from blood, obtained before the transplant. These TCRs come from a human donor who received a combined kidney and bone marrow transplant. The CDR3 runs from the conserved cysteine through the conserved F or W. The D gene is left open where the match is weak. The size of a clone is reported for some rows only, either as once, few or many, or as a class for expanded clones.

d_call: NA; v_call: TRBV13; j_call: TRBJ1-1; clone_size: NA; cdr3_aa: CASSLTQGNTEAFF; cdr3_nt: TGTGCCAGCAGCCTAACACAGGGGAACACTGAAGCTTTCTTT
d_call: NA; v_call: TRBV5-1; j_call: TRBJ1-3; clone_size: few; cdr3_aa: CASSSEGQRNTIYF; cdr3_nt: TGCGCCAGCAGCTCCGAGGGCCAGCGAAACACCATATATTTT
d_call: NA; v_call: TRBV30; j_call: TRBJ1-2; clone_size: NA; cdr3_aa: CAWSSSGNYGYTF; cdr3_nt: TGTGCCTGGAGTTCCTCAGGGAACTATGGCTACACCTTC
d_call: NA; v_call: TRBV5-1; j_call: TRBJ2-7; clone_size: once; cdr3_aa: CASRPGRETIYEQYF; cdr3_nt: TGCGCCAGCAGACCCGGACGGGAGACCATCTACGAGCAGTACTTC
d_call: TRBD1; v_call: TRBV19; j_call: TRBJ2-7; clone_size: once; cdr3_aa: CASSIGTVGEQYF; cdr3_nt: TGTGCCAGTAGTATCGGGACAGTTGGCGAGCAGTACTTC
d_call: TRBD2; v_call: TRBV7-9; j_call: TRBJ2-1; clone_size: NA; cdr3_aa: CASSPQQAGLYNEQFF; cdr3_nt: TGTGCCAGCAGTCCTCAACAAGCGGGGCTTTACAATGAGCAGTTCTTC
d_call: NA; v_call: TRBV29-1; j_call: TRBJ2-1; clone_size: NA; cdr3_aa: CSVDGLLKFF; cdr3_nt: TGCAGCGTTGACGGACTGCTGAAGTTCTTC
d_call: NA; v_call: TRBV7-2; j_call: TRBJ2-3; clone_size: NA; cdr3_aa: CASSLASGTPWDTQYF; cdr3_nt: TGTGCCAGCAGCTTAGCTTCCGGGACTCCTTGGGATACGCAGTATTTT
d_call: NA; v_call: TRBV30; j_call: TRBJ2-7; clone_size: once; cdr3_aa: CAWSVLGYEQYF; cdr3_nt: TGTGCCTGGAGTGTACTCGGGTACGAGCAGTACTTC
d_call: NA; v_call: TRBV27; j_call: TRBJ2-1; clone_size: NA; cdr3_aa: CASSLGGASSSVQFF; cdr3_nt: TGTGCCAGCAGTTTAGGGGGGGCTAGCTCTTCAGTGCAGTTCTTC
d_call: TRBD2; v_call: TRBV6-1; j_call: TRBJ2-3; clone_size: NA; cdr3_aa: CASRRLAGGLETQYF; cdr3_nt: TGTGCCAGCAGGAGATTAGCGGGGGGGCTGGAGACGCAGTATTTT
d_call: NA; v_call: TRBV29-1; j_call: TRBJ2-7; clone_size: NA; cdr3_aa: CSVVDRSSYEQYF; cdr3_nt: TGCAGCGTAGTTGACAGATCCTCCTACGAGCAGTACTTC
d_call: TRBD1; v_call: TRBV19; j_call: TRBJ1-2; clone_size: NA; cdr3_aa: CASSIYTGTGESGYTF; cdr3_nt: TGTGCCAGTAGTATATACACCGGGACAGGGGAGAGTGGCTACACCTTC
d_call: NA; v_call: TRBV13; j_call: TRBJ2-5; clone_size: NA; cdr3_aa: CASSLRGIIWETQYF; cdr3_nt: TGTGCCAGCAGCTTACGAGGGATTATATGGGAGACCCAGTACTTC
d_call: TRBD2; v_call: TRBV5-6; j_call: TRBJ2-4; clone_size: NA; cdr3_aa: CASSFGGAQNIQYF; cdr3_nt: TGTGCCAGCAGCTTCGGGGGGGCTCAAAACATTCAGTACTTC
d_call: NA; v_call: TRBV5-1; j_call: TRBJ1-3; clone_size: NA; cdr3_aa: CATTEGPLQGGNTIYF; cdr3_nt: TGCGCCACCACCGAGGGCCCTTTACAGGGAGGAAACACCATATATTTT
d_call: NA; v_call: TRBV27; j_call: TRBJ1-6; clone_size: NA; cdr3_aa: CASSSLTGKSPLHF; cdr3_nt: TGTGCCAGCAGCAGCCTTACAGGGAAATCACCCCTCCACTTT
d_call: NA; v_call: TRBV4-3; j_call: TRBJ2-5; clone_size: once; cdr3_aa: CASSQGTGQETQYF; cdr3_nt: TGCGCCAGCAGCCAAGGGACTGGCCAAGAGACCCAGTACTTC
d_call: TRBD1; v_call: TRBV27; j_call: TRBJ2-2; clone_size: NA; cdr3_aa: CASGQGVTGELFF; cdr3_nt: TGTGCCAGCGGACAGGGGGTGACCGGGGAGCTGTTTTTT
d_call: NA; v_call: TRBV2; j_call: TRBJ1-4; clone_size: once; cdr3_aa: CASSEVGGNEKLFF; cdr3_nt: TGTGCCAGCAGTGAAGTAGGAGGCAATGAAAAACTGTTTTTT
d_call: NA; v_call: TRBV6-1; j_call: TRBJ2-7; clone_size: NA; cdr3_aa: CASCAGLAYEQYF; cdr3_nt: TGTGCCAGCTGCGCAGGATTGGCTTACGAGCAGTACTTC
d_call: NA; v_call: TRBV9; j_call: TRBJ2-1; clone_size: NA; cdr3_aa: CASSASETSVDEQFF; cdr3_nt: TGTGCCAGCAGCGCGTCCGAGACTAGTGTAGATGAGCAGTTCTTC
d_call: TRBD2; v_call: TRBV15; j_call: TRBJ2-7; clone_size: few; cdr3_aa: CATGDGREVHEQYF; cdr3_nt: TGTGCCACCGGGGACGGTCGGGAGGTGCACGAGCAGTACTTC
d_call: NA; v_call: TRBV5-4; j_call: TRBJ2-3; clone_size: NA; cdr3_aa: CASSPGLAPDTQYF; cdr3_nt: TGTGCCAGCAGCCCGGGACTCGCCCCAGATACGCAGTATTTT
d_call: TRBD1; v_call: TRBV27; j_call: TRBJ2-7; clone_size: NA; cdr3_aa: CASSLRQGSLGQYF; cdr3_nt: TGTGCCAGCAGTCTTCGACAGGGGAGTCTAGGGCAGTACTTC
d_call: NA; v_call: TRBV13; j_call: TRBJ2-1; clone_size: NA; cdr3_aa: CASSLGHSGEQFF; cdr3_nt: TGTGCCAGCAGCTTAGGCCACTCCGGGGAGCAGTTCTTC
d_call: NA; v_call: TRBV27; j_call: TRBJ1-1; clone_size: NA; cdr3_aa: CASSWGGGTEAFF; cdr3_nt: TGTGCCAGCAGCTGGGGGGGTGGCACTGAAGCTTTCTTT
d_call: TRBD1; v_call: TRBV4-3; j_call: TRBJ1-2; clone_size: NA; cdr3_aa: CASRQDHDRVYGYTF; cdr3_nt: TGCGCCAGCAGACAAGATCATGACAGGGTTTATGGCTACACCTTC
d_call: TRBD2; v_call: TRBV19; j_call: TRBJ2-1; clone_size: NA; cdr3_aa: CASSISGISYNEQFF; cdr3_nt: TGTGCCAGTAGTATTAGCGGGATTTCCTACAATGAGCAGTTCTTC
d_call: TRBD2; v_call: TRBV9; j_call: TRBJ2-3; clone_size: NA; cdr3_aa: CASSVSGGGTDTQYF; cdr3_nt: TGTGCCAGCAGCGTTAGCGGGGGTGGCACAGATACGCAGTATTTT
d_call: NA; v_call: TRBV11-2; j_call: TRBJ2-7; clone_size: NA; cdr3_aa: CASSFGSTYEQYF; cdr3_nt: TGTGCCAGCAGCTTCGGGTCAACCTACGAGCAGTACTTC
d_call: TRBD1; v_call: TRBV6-5; j_call: TRBJ1-1; clone_size: NA; cdr3_aa: CATGQGGIDTEAFF; cdr3_nt: TGTGCCACGGGACAGGGGGGTATCGACACTGAAGCTTTCTTT
d_call: NA; v_call: TRBV7-7; j_call: TRBJ1-5; clone_size: NA; cdr3_aa: CASSLAADQPQHF; cdr3_nt: TGTGCCAGCAGCTTAGCTGCGGATCAGCCCCAGCATTTT
d_call: NA; v_call: TRBV4-1; j_call: TRBJ2-7; clone_size: NA; cdr3_aa: CASSQDLGAGYEQYF; cdr3_nt: TGCGCCAGCAGCCAAGATCTAGGTGCAGGGTACGAGCAGTACTTC
d_call: NA; v_call: TRBV19; j_call: TRBJ1-3; clone_size: NA; cdr3_aa: CASSIQVDPSGNTIYF; cdr3_nt: TGTGCCAGTAGTATACAGGTTGATCCCTCTGGAAACACCATATATTTT
d_call: NA; v_call: TRBV4-3; j_call: TRBJ2-7; clone_size: NA; cdr3_aa: CASSRELGGTGAYEQYF; cdr3_nt: TGCGCCAGCAGCCGGGAATTGGGGGGAACGGGGGCCTACGAGCAGTACTTC
d_call: NA; v_call: TRBV9; j_call: TRBJ2-7; clone_size: NA; cdr3_aa: CASSANPTGGETYEQYF; cdr3_nt: TGTGCCAGCAGCGCCAACCCGACTGGAGGGGAGACCTACGAGCAGTACTTC
d_call: NA; v_call: TRBV27; j_call: TRBJ2-3; clone_size: NA; cdr3_aa: CASSSSSTDTQYF; cdr3_nt: TGTGCCAGCAGTTCTTCTAGCACAGATACGCAGTATTTT
d_call: TRBD1; v_call: TRBV19; j_call: TRBJ2-3; clone_size: NA; cdr3_aa: CASTDPTGAGTDTQYF; cdr3_nt: TGTGCCAGTACCGACCCAACAGGGGCGGGCACAGATACGCAGTATTTT
d_call: TRBD2; v_call: TRBV7-9; j_call: TRBJ2-1; clone_size: NA; cdr3_aa: CASSISGGPYNEQFF; cdr3_nt: TGTGCCAGCAGCATTAGCGGGGGGCCCTACAATGAGCAGTTCTTC
d_call: NA; v_call: TRBV4-1; j_call: TRBJ1-5; clone_size: NA; cdr3_aa: CASSQKQVNQPQHF; cdr3_nt: TGCGCCAGCAGCCAAAAACAGGTGAATCAGCCCCAGCATTTT
d_call: NA; v_call: TRBV11-2; j_call: TRBJ2-1; clone_size: NA; cdr3_aa: CASSLVRERENEQFF; cdr3_nt: TGTGCCAGCAGCTTAGTTCGGGAGAGGGAGAATGAGCAGTTCTTC